This T cell receptor beta chain was recovered during a study of OX40 agonist ivuxolimab in advanced cancers. V was trimmed by 2 bases and J by 3 bases, leaving 1 base between them. Germline V gene data show CDR1 as SGHTA and CDR2 as FQGNSA. The CDR3 sequence is 11 residues long. Sequencing used immunoSEQ multiplex PCR; TCRdb keeps in-frame clones, though not all of them. The sample consists of more than 80,000 clones, about 90% of them appearing once. The sample in question was CD4+ or CD8+ T cells sorted from blood, obtained in a trial of the OX40 agonist ivuxolimab. The rearrangement joins TRBV7-2 to TRBJ1-1; D remains ambiguous. The receptor's source is an adult with an advanced solid tumor such as melanoma, head and neck, liver or kidney cancer. The CDR3 loop reads CASSLYTEAFF. Here the CDR3 DNA reads TGTGCCAGCAGCTTATACACTGAAGCTTTCTTT.